This TCR beta chain was recovered during a study of blood T cell repertoires in COVID-19. Germline loops: CDR1 SGDLS, CDR2 YYNGEE. This CDR3 has 15 amino acids. V trimming: 4 bases; J trimming: 6 bases; junction bases outside the gene matches: 10. Data came from immunoSEQ multiplex PCR; TCRdb stores just in-frame clones and leaves some out. The data show 150,000 or so clones, about 86% seen once. The V and J genes are TRBV9 and TRBJ1-1; TRBD1 aligns across 9 bases. The sequence was collected from a woman between 55 and 75 years old with acute or convalescent COVID-19. Source material: peripheral blood. The CDR3 sequence is CASSRTSGQGAEAFF. DNA of the CDR3: TGTGCCAGCAGCAGGACGTCGGGACAGGGTGCTGAAGCTTTCTTT.